The next 7 T cell receptor beta chains were all read from a single sample in a study of response to subunit inactivated influenza vaccine. TCRdb used MiXCR to reprocess the RT-PCR reads, holding one entry per CDR3 protein. The sample lists around 710,000 distinct CDR3 sequences, approximately 14% occurring once. The specimen was PBMCs from blood, collected 14 to 15 days before vaccination. The receptors were sampled from a man aged 50 to 59 who received an inactivated influenza vaccine.

The chain is built from TRBV7-2 and TRBJ1-5; no firm D call. This CDR3 spans 14 amino acids. Germline V CDR1 and CDR2: SGHTA, FQGNSA. Trimming left V 2 bases short and J 2 bases short, with 7 bases between. The CDR3 DNA follows: TGTGCCAGCAGCTTATTTGGGGGCAATCAGCCCCAGCATTTT. Protein: CASSLFGGNQPQHF.

This chain joins TRBV20-1 and TRBJ2-1; 13 nucleotides align to TRBD2. J was trimmed by 16 bases and V by 7 bases; bases with no gene match: 16. Germline CDR1 reads DFQATT; CDR2 reads SNEGSKA (reference sequence). This CDR3 comprises 14 residues. CDR3 bases: TGCAGTGGGACTAGCGGGGGTACCTACAATGAGCGTTTCTTC. Translating it yields CSGTSGGTYNERFF.

This clonotype came up a few times. The rearrangement links TRBV5-4 to TRBJ2-1, with TRBD2 matching 12 bases. The CDR3 consists of 16 residues. Looked up from germline, CDR1 is SGHNT and CDR2 is YYREEE (reference sequence). The junction had 6 bases not matched to a gene; V was cut back by 0 bases and J by 8 bases. In DNA form, the CDR3 reads TGTGCCAGCAGCTTGGCGGCTAGCGGGAGGGGGGATGAGCAGTTCTTC. This encodes CASSLAASGRGDEQFF. The entire variable domain, with the rest obtained from reference TRBV5-4 and TRBJ2-1, is as follows: ETGVTQSPTHLIKTRGQQVTLRCSSQSGHNTVSWYQQALGQGPQFIFQYYREEENGRGNFPPRFSGLQFPNYSSELNVNALELDDSALYLCASSLAASGRGDEQFFGPGTRLTVL.

This clonotype came up many times. The J gene is TRBJ2-7, the V gene TRBV7-2; possibly TRBD2 for D (6 bases). Germline CDR1 reads SGHTA; CDR2 reads FQGNSA. Trimming left V 0 bases short and J 9 bases short, with 6 bases between. The CDR3 sequence is 11 residues long. The CDR3 protein is CASSLAGGQYF. CDR3 DNA: TGTGCCAGCAGCTTAGCGGGGGGGCAGTACTTC.

This clonotype was counted a few times. This chain joins TRBV12-3 or TRBV12-4 and TRBJ1-2; 12 bases are shared with TRBD1. Unmatched junction bases numbered 9, after V lost 5 bases and J lost 8 bases. This CDR3 spans 15 amino acids. The CDR3 protein is CASSPAGTGGRGYTF. CDR3 DNA sequence: TGTGCCAGCAGTCCTGCCGGGACAGGGGGCCGAGGCTACACCTTC.

In this sample, this clonotype turned up a few times. V is TRBV5-1 and J is TRBJ2-2, with 7 bases aligning to TRBD1. Unmatched junction bases numbered 5, after V lost 3 bases and J lost 6 bases. CDR3 length equals 14 residues. Germline V gene data show CDR1 as SGHRS and CDR2 as YFSETQ. The CDR3: CASSYRTGPGELFF. CDR3 coding DNA: TGCGCCAGCAGCTATCGGACAGGCCCCGGGGAGCTGTTTTTT.

This rearrangement joins TRBV20-1 to TRBJ1-2; no clear D. CDR1 DFQATT and CDR2 SNEGSKA come from the germline V gene (reference sequence). The ends were cut back, 6 bases at V and 4 bases at J, with 15 bases in the middle. The CDR3 sequence is 13 residues long. CDR3 region: CSAIRVDGYGYTF. For the CDR3, the DNA is TGCAGTGCAATAAGGGTTGACGGCTATGGCTACACCTTC.